This record covers a single T cell receptor (beta chain). The sample comes from a study of graft-versus-host responses after intestinal transplantation. TCRdb's copy holds only in-frame clones and misses some; the assay was immunoSEQ multiplex PCR. The sample holds some 45,000 clones, just under 95% seen once. Per the germline V gene, CDR1 is LNHDA and CDR2 is SQIVND (reference sequence). Trimming shortened V by 1 base and J by 2 bases, and 9 bases separated the two germline ends. The CDR3 spans 16 residues. This sequence originates from a human patient who received an intestinal transplant, so some T cells may come from the graft donor. The J gene is TRBJ2-6, the V gene TRBV19; D might be TRBD2 (5 bases). This material consisted of PBMCs, taken 335 days after intestinal transplant. The DNA of the CDR3 is TGTGCCAGTAGTATAGGTCGGGGAACTGGGGCCAACGTCCTGACTTTC. Translating gives CASSIGRGTGANVLTF.